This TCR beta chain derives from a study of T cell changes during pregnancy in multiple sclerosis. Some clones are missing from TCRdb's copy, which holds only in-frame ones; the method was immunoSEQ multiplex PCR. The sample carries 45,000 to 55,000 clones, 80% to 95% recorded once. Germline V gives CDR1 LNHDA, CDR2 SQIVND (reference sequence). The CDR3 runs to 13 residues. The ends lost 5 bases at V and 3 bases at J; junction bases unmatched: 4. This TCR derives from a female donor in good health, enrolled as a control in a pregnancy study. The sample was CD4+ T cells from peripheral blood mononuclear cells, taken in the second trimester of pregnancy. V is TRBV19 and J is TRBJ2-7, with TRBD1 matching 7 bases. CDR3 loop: CASSPTGYYEQYF. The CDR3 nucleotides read TGTGCCAGTAGTCCGACAGGGTACTACGAGCAGTACTTC.